Listed below are T cell receptor beta chains from one sample, sequenced in a study of shared clonotypes between healthy human individuals. Assay: immunoSEQ multiplex PCR; the TCRdb copy retains only in-frame clones and omits some. Among over 2 million clones listed, 85% to 95% were seen once. What was sequenced was naive CD4+ T cells sorted from blood. These receptor sequences come from a young man in good health. Each CDR3 is given with its conserved first and last residue. Each record gives: V gene, J gene, clone size, D gene, CDR3 DNA, CDR3 protein. The D gene is left open where the match is weak. A clone size is listed for some rows: how often the clone was seen (once, few, many), or a class if it is expanded.

TRBV6-5,TRBJ1-2,.,.,TGTGCCAGCAGCGCTGGGTTGGGAATCGGAGGCTACACCTTC,CASSAGLGIGGYTF
TRBV10-2,TRBJ2-5,.,.,TGCGCCAGCAGTGAGGGGCCGACCCAGTACTTC,CASSEGPTQYF
TRBV4-3,TRBJ2-5,once,.,TGCGCCAGCAGCCAAGATTTCGGAGGGACAGAGACCCAGTACTTC,CASSQDFGGTETQYF
TRBV10-3,TRBJ2-1,.,TRBD2,TGTGCCATCATTCGGACTAGCGGGATCTCCTACAATGAGCAGTTCTTC,CAIIRTSGISYNEQFF
TRBV5-1,TRBJ2-5,.,.,TGCGCCAGCAGCTTGCCCTCCGGGGAGACCCAGTACTTC,CASSLPSGETQYF
TRBV5-1,TRBJ1-4,.,.,TGCGCCAGCAGCCCTGACGGGCTCACTAATGAAAAACTGTTTTTT,CASSPDGLTNEKLFF
TRBV19,TRBJ2-3,.,.,TGTGCCAGTAGTATGGGTTTTGGGGTTACGCAGTATTTT,CASSMGFGVTQYF
TRBV5-1,TRBJ1-1,.,.,TGCGCCAGCAGCTTGGCTGTTATCAGCACTGAAGCTTTCTTT,CASSLAVISTEAFF
TRBV15,TRBJ2-2,.,.,TGTGCCACCAGCAGAGGTGGGAACTCCGGGGAGCTGTTTTTT,CATSRGGNSGELFF
TRBV28,TRBJ2-1,once,TRBD1,TGTGCCAGCAGGTTAGGGACAGTTGGCTCCTACAATGAGCAGTTCTTC,CASRLGTVGSYNEQFF
TRBV21-1,TRBJ2-7,.,.,TGTGCCAGCAGGTCAGCGGGAGGAGGCCTTGGCGAGCAGTACTTC,CASRSAGGGLGEQYF
TRBV10-3,TRBJ2-5,.,TRBD2,TGTGCCATCAGTGAGTCGATGTCTAGCGGGACGGGGACCCAGTACTTC,CAISESMSSGTGTQYF
TRBV5-6,TRBJ2-1,once,TRBD2,TGTGCCAGCAGCTTGGCCCCGGGACTAGTGTTCAATGAGCAGTTCTTC,CASSLAPGLVFNEQFF
TRBV5-1,TRBJ2-2,once,.,TGCGCCAGCAGCTCGGAGGGCAGGGGTAGGACCGGGGAGCTGTTTTTT,CASSSEGRGRTGELFF
TRBV4-3,TRBJ2-7,.,TRBD2,TGCGCCAGCAGCCAAACTAGCGGGATATACGAGCAGTACTTC,CASSQTSGIYEQYF
TRBV5-1,TRBJ1-2,.,.,TGCGCCAGCAGCTCCAGCGAAAACTATGGCTACACCTTC,CASSSSENYGYTF
TRBV7-3,TRBJ1-6,.,.,TGTGCCAGCAGCTTGTTCGGGGGAAATAATTCACCCCTCCACTTT,CASSLFGGNNSPLHF
TRBV25-1,TRBJ2-1,.,TRBD1,TGTGCCAGCAGTGGGCACCGGGACAGGGGGTACAATGAGCAGTTCTTC,CASSGHRDRGYNEQFF
TRBV5-1,TRBJ2-6,.,.,TGCGCCAGCAGCCCAACAGGGAGCTCTGGGGCCAACGTCCTGACTTTC,CASSPTGSSGANVLTF
TRBV18,TRBJ1-2,once,TRBD1,TGTGCCAGCTCACCTACAGCTTTCCTACAGGGGACCCGCTATGGCTACACCTTC,CASSPTAFLQGTRYGYTF